The entry below describes one TCR beta chain. V was trimmed by 2 bases and J by 2 bases, leaving 7 bases between them. Germline CDR1 SGHNT, CDR2 YYREEE (reference sequence). The CDR3 is made up of 13 amino acids. This record comes from a study of blood T cell repertoires in COVID-19. Study-wide context: From T cells, B-cell-depleted T cells, or PBMCs came the material, which was cDNA or gDNA.

In the original workflow: Cell counts per sample came from amplifying reference gene primers. Here immunoSEQ multiplex PCR was the method, and the copy in TCRdb shows in-frame clones only, minus some. The D gene and trimming were derived from the DNA, and the V and J assignments and clone size from that table. The sample has under 100,000 clones; roughly 80% are singletons. The rearrangement uses TRBV5-4 and TRBJ2-5, with TRBD1 as a possible D gene (5 bases). Sequenced sample: peripheral blood. The origin of this receptor is a middle-aged woman with active or convalescent COVID-19. This CDR3 is CASSFRVQETQYF. CDR3 bases: TGTGCCAGCAGCTTCAGGGTTCAAGAGACCCAGTACTTC.